This T cell receptor (beta chain) was sequenced during a study of blood T cell repertoires in COVID-19. Original data processing: Amplification from reference gene primers served as the basis for estimated nucleated cell counts. Produced via immunoSEQ multiplex PCR; TCRdb's table is partial and in-frame only. V and J calls and clone size follow that table, whereas D and trimming were derived from the DNA. Of approximately 480,000 clones listed, roughly 87% were seen once; the top ten hold under 0.75%. Germline V gene data show CDR1 as SGHKS and CDR2 as YYEKEE (reference sequence). With 0 bases removed from V and 0 bases from J, the gap between germline ends came to 9 bases. The CDR3 extends over 15 amino acids.

The rearrangement links TRBV5-5 to TRBJ1-1, with a tentative D call TRBD1 (5 bases). Material for sequencing was PBMCs or T cells enriched from blood (not recorded which). The receptor was isolated from a woman between 18 and 29 years old who had recovered from COVID-19. This CDR3 is CASSLADSLNTEAFF. Written as DNA, the CDR3 is TGTGCCAGCAGCTTGGCAGACAGTTTGAACACTGAAGCTTTCTTT.